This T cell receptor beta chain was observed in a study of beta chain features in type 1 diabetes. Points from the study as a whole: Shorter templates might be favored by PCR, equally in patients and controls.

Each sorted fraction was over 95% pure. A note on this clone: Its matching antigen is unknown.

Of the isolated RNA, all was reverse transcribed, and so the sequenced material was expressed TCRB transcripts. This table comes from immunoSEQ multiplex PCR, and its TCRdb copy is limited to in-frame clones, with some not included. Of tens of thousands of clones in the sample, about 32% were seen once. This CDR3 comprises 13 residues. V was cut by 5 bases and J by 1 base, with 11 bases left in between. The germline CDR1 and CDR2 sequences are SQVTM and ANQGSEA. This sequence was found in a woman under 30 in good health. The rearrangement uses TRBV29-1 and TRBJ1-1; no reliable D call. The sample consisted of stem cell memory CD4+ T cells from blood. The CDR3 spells CSVSHVKNTEAFF. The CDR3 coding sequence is TGCAGCGTTTCACACGTTAAGAACACTGAAGCTTTCTTT.